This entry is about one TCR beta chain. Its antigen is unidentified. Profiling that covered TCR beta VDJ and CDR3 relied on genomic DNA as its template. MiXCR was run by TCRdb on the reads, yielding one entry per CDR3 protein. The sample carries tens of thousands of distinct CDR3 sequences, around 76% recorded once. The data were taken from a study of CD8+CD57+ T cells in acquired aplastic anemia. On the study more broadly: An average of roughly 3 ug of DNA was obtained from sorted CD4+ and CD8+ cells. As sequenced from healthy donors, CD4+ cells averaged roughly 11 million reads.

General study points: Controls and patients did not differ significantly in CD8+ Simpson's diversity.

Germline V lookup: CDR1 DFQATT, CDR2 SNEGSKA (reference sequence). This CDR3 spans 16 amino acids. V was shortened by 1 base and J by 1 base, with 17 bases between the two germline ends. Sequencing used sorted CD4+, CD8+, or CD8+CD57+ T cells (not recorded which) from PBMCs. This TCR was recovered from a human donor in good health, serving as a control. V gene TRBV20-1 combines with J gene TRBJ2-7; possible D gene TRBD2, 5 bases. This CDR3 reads CSARGRTRGWSYEQYF. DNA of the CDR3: TGCAGTGCTAGAGGACGTACTCGGGGATGGTCCTACGAGCAGTACTTC.